These 23 T cell receptor beta chains were sequenced from one sample in a study of shared clonotypes between healthy human individuals (dated by TCRdb to the early 2020s). CD8 naive samples were obtained by positive selection for CCR7 among CD45RO-negative cells, yielding a CD45RA+CCR7+ population from which TemRA cells were excluded. Preparation of the library involved the immunoSEQ multiplex PCR assay. The table comes from immuneACCESS by way of TCRdb, which keeps in-frame sequences with V and J called. Part of the clones is missing from these tables; in studies checked, under half for an unresolved V gene and the rest for unknown reasons. The sample includes 800,000 to 950,000 clones, with 96% observed a single time. The ten largest clones add up to less than 0.3% of the sample. Sequenced input: naive CD8+ T cells sorted from blood. The sample's cell subset or site label is to be understood as: CD45RA+CCR7+. The receptor source for this set is a young man in good health.

The chain combines TRBV6-5 with TRBJ2-7; TRBD2 matches at 13 bases. The CDR3 contains 13 residues. V shed 5 bases and J 10 bases; nucleotides not matched to a gene: 5. Germline-derived CDR1 and CDR2 are MNHEY and SVGAGI. The CDR3 reads CASSLGLAGIQYF. The CDR3, as DNA: TGTGCCAGCAGTCTGGGACTAGCGGGGATTCAGTACTTC.

The rearrangement joins TRBV29-1 to TRBJ2-1; TRBD2 matches at 13 bases. The CDR3 extends over 16 amino acids. Germline CDR1 SQVTM, CDR2 ANQGSEA. With 3 bases clipped from V and 3 bases from J, the junction kept 5 bases outside the gene matches. CDR3 sequence reads: CSVDGLAGAIYNEQFF. CDR3 nucleotides: TGCAGCGTTGACGGACTAGCGGGAGCGATCTACAATGAGCAGTTCTTC.

This chain uses TRBV28 with TRBJ2-3; D possibly corresponds to TRBD1 (5 bases). V lost 2 bases and J 2 bases, leaving 14 bases between the germline ends. The CDR3 runs 16 residues. Germline loops: CDR1 MDHEN, CDR2 SYDVKM. In DNA, the CDR3 is TGTGCCAGCAGTTTACGCTTGACAGCAATCACAGATACGCAGTATTTT. It yields the protein CASSLRLTAITDTQYF. The variable domain in full, completed from reference TRBV28 and TRBJ2-3, reads DVKVTQSSRYLVKRTGEKVFLECVQDMDHENMFWYRQDPGLGLRLIYFSYDVKMKEKGDIPEGYSVSREKKERFSLILESASTNQTSMYLCASSLRLTAITDTQYFGPGTRLTVL.

The rearrangement uses TRBV11-3 and TRBJ2-7, with TRBD2 matching over 11 bases. Germline-derived CDR1 and CDR2 are SGHNT and YENEEA. The V and J ends lost 1 base and 7 bases, in that order; junction bases with no gene match: 6. The CDR3 extends over 15 amino acids. CDR3 in amino acids: CASSLVTSGRTEQYF. DNA for the CDR3: TGTGCCAGCAGCTTAGTAACTAGCGGGAGAACGGAGCAGTACTTC.

V usage is TRBV19 and J usage is TRBJ1-5, with a possible D match to TRBD1 (5 bases). The germline V gene encodes CDR1 LNHDA and CDR2 SQIVND (reference sequence). V was shortened by 5 bases and J by 2 bases, with 28 bases between the two germline ends. This CDR3 has 20 amino acids. In nucleotides, the CDR3 is TGTGCCAGTAGTTCCACTACTCGGGACCTATGGGGTCTGGGCAATCAGCCCCAGCATTTT. Translation gives CASSSTTRDLWGLGNQPQHF.

The chain employs TRBV11-2 and TRBJ2-7, with 10 bases aligning to TRBD2. The CDR3 is 16 residues long. CDR1 and CDR2 from the germline V gene are SGHAT and FQNNGV. Germline trimming cut 5 bases from V and 3 bases from J; bases unmatched to any gene: 10. The CDR3, as DNA: TGTGCCAGCAGCGGCCAGACTAGCGGGTCCTACTACGAGCAGTACTTC. Its translation is CASSGQTSGSYYEQYF. The full variable domain, in which reference TRBV11-2 and TRBJ2-7 provide the parts outside the CDR3, is EAGVAQSPRYKIIEKRQSVAFWCNPISGHATLYWYQQILGQGPKLLIQFQNNGVVDDSQLPKDRFSAERLKGVDSTLKIQPAKLEDSAVYLCASSGQTSGSYYEQYFGPGTRLTVT.

The chain couples TRBV29-1 to TRBJ2-2; no reliable D call. Deletions cut 0 bases from V and 6 bases from J, with 14 bases between. The CDR3 sequence is 15 residues long. Germline loops: CDR1 SQVTM, CDR2 ANQGSEA. CDR3 loop: CSVEDRDLRPGELFF. The CDR3 DNA is TGCAGCGTTGAAGATCGTGACCTACGGCCCGGGGAGCTGTTTTTT.

This CDR3 reads CASSPSKGGRQPQHF. Here the CDR3 DNA reads TGTGCCAGCAGCCCATCGAAGGGGGGGCGACAGCCCCAGCATTTT. This sequence joins TRBV9 and TRBJ1-5; a weak D match, TRBD1 (6 bases). This CDR3 contains 15 residues. CDR1 is SGDLS and CDR2 is YYNGEE in the germline V gene. The V end was cut by 4 bases, the J end by 7 bases, with 18 bases between.

The gene calls are TRBV27 and TRBJ2-1; D gene ambiguous. The V and J ends lost 4 bases and 10 bases respectively, with 14 bases between them. The CDR3 sequence is 13 residues long. The germline V gene encodes CDR1 MNHEY and CDR2 SMNVEV (reference sequence). The CDR3 nucleotides read TGTGCCAGCAGTTATGGCCGTACAGAAGAGCAGTTCTTC. It translates to CASSYGRTEEQFF.

The V call is TRBV27, the J call TRBJ1-2; D gene uncertain. Germline CDR1 is MNHEY and CDR2 is SMNVEV (reference sequence). The CDR3 is 15 residues long. V was cut by 4 bases and J by 5 bases, with 17 bases left in between. The CDR3 sequence is CASSSTQDSVYGYTF. Written as DNA, the CDR3 is TGTGCCAGCAGTTCGACCCAAGACTCGGTATATGGCTACACCTTC.

V gene TRBV4-3 combines with J gene TRBJ2-7; TRBD2 agrees at 10 bases. The V gene end was trimmed by 4 bases and the J gene end by 2 bases; junction bases not matched to a gene: 2. CDR1 LGHNA and CDR2 YSLEER come from the germline V gene. CDR3 length: 14 residues. CDR3 sequence (DNA): TGCGCCAGCAGCCTCCTAGCGGGAGCCTACGAGCAGTACTTC. Its translation is CASSLLAGAYEQYF.

This chain joins TRBV6-1 and TRBJ2-3; D possibly uses TRBD1 or TRBD2 (5 bases each). CDR3 size: 15 residues. The germline V gene has CDR1 MNHNS and CDR2 SASEGT. V was pared by 2 bases and J by 7 bases, with 16 bases between. The CDR3: CASSERIGAANTQYF. CDR3 DNA sequence: TGTGCCAGCAGTGAAAGAATCGGGGCGGCTAATACGCAGTATTTT.

Worth noting for this clone: Within the sample, other DNA sequences also encode this same CDR3. The rearrangement joins TRBV27 to TRBJ1-1, with D maybe TRBD1 (5 bases). This CDR3 contains 13 residues. Deletions cut 2 bases from V and 1 base from J, with 5 bases between. Germline-derived CDR1 and CDR2 are MNHEY and SMNVEV (reference sequence). CDR3: CASSLDRNTEAFF. CDR3 in DNA: TGTGCCAGCAGTTTAGACAGGAACACTGAAGCTTTCTTT.

The chain combines TRBV9 with TRBJ2-7; TRBD1 matches at 10 bases. The CDR3 is 15 residues long. Germline loops: CDR1 SGDLS, CDR2 YYNGEE. V shed 4 bases, J shed 4 bases, and the junction held 8 bases outside the gene matches. The chain's CDR3 is CASSPSTGGFYEQYF. The DNA of the CDR3 is TGTGCCAGCAGCCCCTCGACAGGGGGCTTTTACGAGCAGTACTTC.

V gene TRBV7-2 combines with J gene TRBJ2-3; 10 bases agree with TRBD2. The CDR3 has 19 residues. V trimming: 4 bases; J trimming: 1 base; junction bases outside the gene matches: 14. Per the germline V gene, CDR1 is SGHTA and CDR2 is FQGNSA. This CDR3 reads CASSSTRLWLAGGTDTQYF. In DNA, the CDR3 is TGTGCCAGCAGCTCTACCCGTTTATGGCTAGCGGGGGGCACAGATACGCAGTATTTT.

The CDR3 region is CATTLGGTDTQYF. CDR3 coding DNA: TGTGCCACCACATTAGGGGGCACAGATACGCAGTATTTT. V gene TRBV27 combines with J gene TRBJ2-3; possibly TRBD1 for D (5 bases). Trimming removed 10 bases at V and 1 base at J, with 12 bases between. Per the germline V gene, CDR1 is MNHEY and CDR2 is SMNVEV (reference sequence). The CDR3 consists of 13 residues.

The chain recombines TRBV5-4 with TRBJ2-7; unclear D gene. CDR1 and CDR2 from the germline V gene are SGHNT and YYREEE (reference sequence). The V end lost 4 bases, the J end lost 1 base, and 12 bases lay between the germline ends. This CDR3 region has 14 residues. CDR3 loop: CASSVVEASYEQYF. As DNA, the CDR3 is TGTGCCAGCAGCGTTGTTGAGGCTTCCTACGAGCAGTACTTC.

The genes are TRBV27 and TRBJ1-2; D is perhaps TRBD1 (5 bases). Per germline, CDR1 MNHEY and CDR2 SMNVEV (reference sequence). Trimming took off 5 bases at V and 4 bases at J, with 14 bases between the two ends. CDR3 length: 14 residues. DNA of the CDR3: TGTGCCAGCAGTCCCCTCGGGGGAGGCTATGGCTACACCTTC. Its translation is CASSPLGGGYGYTF.

The chain joins TRBV5-4 to TRBJ1-1; D perhaps matches TRBD1 (5 bases). Germline CDR1 is SGHNT and CDR2 is YYREEE (reference sequence). V was clipped by 2 bases and J by 0 bases, with 23 bases between them. The CDR3 length is 19 residues. The CDR3 loop is CASSFPQGVGEVMNTEAFF. CDR3 nucleotides: TGTGCCAGCAGCTTCCCCCAGGGCGTAGGGGAGGTTATGAACACTGAAGCTTTCTTT.

This clone was picked up one time. Other DNA sequences from this sample encode an identical CDR3 as well. The chain uses TRBV5-6 and TRBJ2-7; 10 nucleotides line up with TRBD2. Germline lookup yields CDR1 SGHDT and CDR2 YYEEEE. This CDR3 has 13 residues. Trimming cost V 6 bases and J 3 bases; bases outside gene matches: 3. As DNA, the CDR3 is TGTGCCAGCACACTAGCGGGAAGCTACGAGCAGTACTTC. Protein sequence: CASTLAGSYEQYF.

The CDR3 nucleotides are TGTGCCAGCAGTGAGTGGGCTAGCGGGTCCTACGAGCAGTACTTC. Protein: CASSEWASGSYEQYF. The chain has TRBV6-1 and TRBJ2-7, with 8 bases that match TRBD2. V lost 3 bases to trimming and J lost 1 base; unmatched junction nucleotides: 5. This CDR3 contains 15 residues. Looked up from germline, CDR1 is MNHNS and CDR2 is SASEGT.

This clone was counted a single time. The chain joins TRBV5-1 to TRBJ2-5; TRBD1 is a possible D gene (5 bases). The CDR3 extends over 14 amino acids. Germline V gene lookup returns CDR1 SGHRS and CDR2 YFSETQ. V was cut by 2 bases and J by 4 bases, with 12 bases left in between. The CDR3 sequence is CASSFWGPGETQYF. CDR3 in DNA: TGCGCCAGCAGCTTCTGGGGCCCCGGAGAGACCCAGTACTTC.

The chain carries TRBV11-2 and TRBJ1-5; D unclear. In germline, CDR1 is SGHAT, CDR2 FQNNGV. Trimming took 2 bases from V and 4 from J, leaving 9 bases between them. The CDR3 totals 14 residues. The DNA for the CDR3 is TGTGCCAGCAGCTTAACCTCTGGGAATCAGCCCCAGCATTTT. Translation: CASSLTSGNQPQHF.